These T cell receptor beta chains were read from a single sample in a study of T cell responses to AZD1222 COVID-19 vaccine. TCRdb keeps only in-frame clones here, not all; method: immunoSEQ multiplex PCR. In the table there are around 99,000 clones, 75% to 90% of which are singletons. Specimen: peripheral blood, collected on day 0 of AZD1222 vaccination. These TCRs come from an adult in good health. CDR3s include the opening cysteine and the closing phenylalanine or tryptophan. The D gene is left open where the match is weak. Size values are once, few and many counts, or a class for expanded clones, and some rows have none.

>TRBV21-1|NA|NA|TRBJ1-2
TGTGCCAGCAGCAAAAGGCCGGGCTGGAATTGCTATGGCTACACCTTC
CASSKRPGWNCYGYTF
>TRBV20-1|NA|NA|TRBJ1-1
TGCAGTGCTAGAGTGAACACTGAAGCTTTCTTT
CSARVNTEAFF
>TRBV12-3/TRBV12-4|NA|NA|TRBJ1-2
TGTGCCAGCAGTTTCGCCGCTGGGTACACCTTC
CASSFAAGYTF
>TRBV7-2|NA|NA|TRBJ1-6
TGTGCCAGCAGCTTAGGGGGCAGCCTACATAATTCACCCCTCCACTTT
CASSLGGSLHNSPLHF
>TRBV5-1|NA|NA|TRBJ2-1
TGCGCCAGCAGCGGGCCAGGGGTTCGCGAGCAGTTCTTC
CASSGPGVREQFF
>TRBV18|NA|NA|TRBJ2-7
TGTGCCAGCTCACCACGCAGAGGATACGAGCAGTACTTC
CASSPRRGYEQYF
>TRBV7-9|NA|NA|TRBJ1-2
TGTGCCAGCAGCTTATCTAGAGGCTACACCTTC
CASSLSRGYTF
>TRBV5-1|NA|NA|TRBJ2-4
TGCGCCAGCAGCTTGAAAAATGCTCAAAACATTCAGTACTTC
CASSLKNAQNIQYF
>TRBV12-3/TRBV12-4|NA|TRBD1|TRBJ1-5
TGTGCCAGCACCGGACAGGGCCATCAGCCCCAGCATTTT
CASTGQGHQPQHF
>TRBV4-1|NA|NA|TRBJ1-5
TGCGCCAGCAGCCAACCATACAACAATCAGCCCCAGCATTTT
CASSQPYNNQPQHF
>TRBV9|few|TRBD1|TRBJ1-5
TGTGCCAGCAGCGTAGAGGGACAGGGGAATCAGCCCCAGCATTTT
CASSVEGQGNQPQHF
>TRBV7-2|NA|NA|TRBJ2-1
TGTGCCAGCAGCCAGAATGACAGAAGCTCCTACAATGAGCAGTTCTTC
CASSQNDRSSYNEQFF
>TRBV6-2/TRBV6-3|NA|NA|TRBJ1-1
TGTGCCAGCAGTTATTCACCAGGGGCCGCTGAAGCTTTCTTT
CASSYSPGAAEAFF
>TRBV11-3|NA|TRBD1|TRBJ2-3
TGTGCCAGCAGCTCAAACAGGGGAGATACGCAGTATTTT
CASSSNRGDTQYF
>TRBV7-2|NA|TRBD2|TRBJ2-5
TGTGCCAGCAGCTTAGTGGGGGGGGAAGAGACCCAGTACTTC
CASSLVGGEETQYF
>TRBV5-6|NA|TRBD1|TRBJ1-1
TGTGCCAGCAGCTTGGGGGGCTCCGGGACAGAGTCCCTTCGGACTGAAGCTTTCTTT
CASSLGGSGTESLRTEAFF
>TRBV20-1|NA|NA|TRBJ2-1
TGCAGTGCTAGTAGCGCTAGCTCCTACAATGAGCAGTTCTTC
CSASSASSYNEQFF
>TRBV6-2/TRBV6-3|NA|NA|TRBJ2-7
TGTGCCAGCAGCCCTATAGCGGGACCGGACAGGTACGAGCAGTACTTC
CASSPIAGPDRYEQYF
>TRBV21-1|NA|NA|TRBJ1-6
TGTGCCAGCAGCAACTTTAGGACGGTGGGTAATTCACCCCTCCACTTT
CASSNFRTVGNSPLHF
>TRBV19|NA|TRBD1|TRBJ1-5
TGTGCCAGTAGTAAAAGGACAGGGGCGATTCAGCCCCAGCATTTT
CASSKRTGAIQPQHF
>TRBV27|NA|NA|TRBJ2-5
TGTGCCAGCAGTCTAAGCAGGGGCAGGCAAGAGACCCAGTACTTC
CASSLSRGRQETQYF
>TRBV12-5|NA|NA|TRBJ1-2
TGTGCTAGTGGTTTGACGCAGGGCAGAATGGAGGCCTATGGCTACACCTTC
CASGLTQGRMEAYGYTF
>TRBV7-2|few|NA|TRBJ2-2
TGTGCCAGTAAAGTGAACACCGGGGAGCTGTTTTTT
CASKVNTGELFF
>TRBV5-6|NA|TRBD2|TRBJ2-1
TGTGCCAGCAGCTTTGGTCTAGCGGGGGCCAACTCCTACAATGAGCAGTTCTTC
CASSFGLAGANSYNEQFF
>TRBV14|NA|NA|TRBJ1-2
TGTGCCAGCAGCCCCGTCCGGAGGGGAATCTATGGCTACACCTTC
CASSPVRRGIYGYTF
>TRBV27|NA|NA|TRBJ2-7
TGTGCCAGCAGTTTCGGGCAGGAGCAGTACTTC
CASSFGQEQYF
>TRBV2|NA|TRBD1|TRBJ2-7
TGTGCCAGCAGCCTCAGGGGGCAAAACGAGCAGTACTTC
CASSLRGQNEQYF
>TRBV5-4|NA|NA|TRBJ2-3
TGTGCCAGCAGCTTGGGGGGAGGTGGGAAAGATACGCAGTATTTT
CASSLGGGGKDTQYF
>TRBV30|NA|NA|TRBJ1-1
TGTGCCTGGAGTCCCCCCCACCGGACCTTCAACACTGAAGCTTTCTTT
CAWSPPHRTFNTEAFF
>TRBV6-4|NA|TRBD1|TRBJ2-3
TGTGCCAGCAGTGACGGACAGGGTAGCACAGATACGCAGTATTTT
CASSDGQGSTDTQYF
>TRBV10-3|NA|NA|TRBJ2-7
TGTGCCACCACCGGACTGGTTTGGGACGAGCAGTACTTC
CATTGLVWDEQYF
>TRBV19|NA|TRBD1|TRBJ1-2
TGTGCCAGTAGTACCTTCCCCCCCCGGGACAGGGATTATGGCTACACCTTC
CASSTFPPRDRDYGYTF
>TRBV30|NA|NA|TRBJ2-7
TGTGCCTGGAGTAGGAGGGGAAACCCATCCTACGAGCAGTACTTC
CAWSRRGNPSYEQYF
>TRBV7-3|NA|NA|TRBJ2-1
TGTGCCAGCAGCACAATAGCGGGCGTAGAACAGGGTGAGCAGTTCTTC
CASSTIAGVEQGEQFF
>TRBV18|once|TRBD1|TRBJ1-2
TGTGCCAGCTCACCGGGACAGGGACAGATCTATGGCTACACCTTC
CASSPGQGQIYGYTF
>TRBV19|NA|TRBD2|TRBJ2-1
TGTGCCAGTAGTGCCCCGACTAGCGGCTACAATGAGCAGTTCTTC
CASSAPTSGYNEQFF
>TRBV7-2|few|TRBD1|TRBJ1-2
TGTGCCAGCAGCTTAGATTCGACAGGGGGCTATGGCTACACCTTC
CASSLDSTGGYGYTF
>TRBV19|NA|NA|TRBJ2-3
TGTGCCAGTAAAGCGGCAAGGAGCACAGATACGCAGTATTTT
CASKAARSTDTQYF
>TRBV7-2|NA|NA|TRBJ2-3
TGTGCCAGCAGCTTAGTGAAGGGCCCAGATACGCAGTATTTT
CASSLVKGPDTQYF
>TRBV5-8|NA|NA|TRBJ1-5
TGTGCCAGCAGCCCATGGGACGGCATACCTCAGCCCCAGCATTTT
CASSPWDGIPQPQHF
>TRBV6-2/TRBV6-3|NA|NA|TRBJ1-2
TGTGCCAGCAGTCAATACGGAAGGGCCGCCTCTGGCTACACCTTC
CASSQYGRAASGYTF
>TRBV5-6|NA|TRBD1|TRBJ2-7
TGTGCCAGCAGCTTGGAATGGGGACAGGGAATCCCCTACGAGCAGTACTTC
CASSLEWGQGIPYEQYF
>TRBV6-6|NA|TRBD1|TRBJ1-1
TGTGCCAGCAGTACGGGACAGGGGGCCACTGAAGCTTTCTTT
CASSTGQGATEAFF
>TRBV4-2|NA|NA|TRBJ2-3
TGTGCCAGCAGCCAAGAGGGGGCGGGTGATACGCAGTATTTT
CASSQEGAGDTQYF
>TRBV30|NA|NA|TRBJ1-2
TGTGCCTGGAGCAAAGGGGTGTCTAACTATGGCTACACCTTC
CAWSKGVSNYGYTF
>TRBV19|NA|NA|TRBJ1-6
TGTGCCAGTATGAGGACAGCCAGCCCTGAAAACTCCTATAATTCACCCCTCCACTTT
CASMRTASPENSYNSPLHF
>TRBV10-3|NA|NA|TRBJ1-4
TGTGCCATCAGGACTGGGCCTGGTGAAAAACTGTTTTTT
CAIRTGPGEKLFF
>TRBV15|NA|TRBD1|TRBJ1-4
TGTGCCACCAGCCTTACTACAGGGGGCACTGAAAAACTGTTTTTT
CATSLTTGGTEKLFF
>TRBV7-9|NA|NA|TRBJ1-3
TGTGCCAGCAGCCCGCAGGGTACTGGAAACACCATATATTTT
CASSPQGTGNTIYF
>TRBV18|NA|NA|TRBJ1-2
TGTGCCAGCTCACCACCGGGCGGCAGGGGACCTGGCTACACCTTC
CASSPPGGRGPGYTF
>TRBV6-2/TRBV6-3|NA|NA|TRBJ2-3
TGTGCCAGCAGTTACGGGGGATTCACAGATACGCAGTATTTT
CASSYGGFTDTQYF
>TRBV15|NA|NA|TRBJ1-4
TGTGCCACCAGGTTGGCGGTAGGTGAAAAACTGTTTTTT
CATRLAVGEKLFF
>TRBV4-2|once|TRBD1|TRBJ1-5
TGTGCCAGCAGCCAAGCTACAGGGGGCGGTCAGCCCCAGCATTTT
CASSQATGGGQPQHF
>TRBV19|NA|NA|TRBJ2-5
TGTGCCAGCAAGGTACAGGGTCAAGAGACCCAGTACTTC
CASKVQGQETQYF
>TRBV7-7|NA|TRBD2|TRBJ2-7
TGTGCCAGCAGCTTAGCGATGGGAGGGAAGAACGAGCAGTACTTC
CASSLAMGGKNEQYF
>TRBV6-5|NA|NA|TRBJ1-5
TGTGCCAGCCAAGGGGGGGCACTTAGTAATCAGCCCCAGCATTTT
CASQGGALSNQPQHF
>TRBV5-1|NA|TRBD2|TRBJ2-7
TGCGCCAGCAGCTTGGTCGGACTAGCGGGAGGCGAGCAGTACTTC
CASSLVGLAGGEQYF